The sequence of this T cell receptor beta chain was determined in a study of T-cell memory formation after mild COVID-19. Study-level points and caveats: Within pre-infection memory, some responding clones were found, suggesting cross-reactive memory joined. CD4+ contracting clones lay mainly in CM and EM, CD8+ ones in EMRA.

This clonotype was recorded a few times. Its antigen is as yet unknown. TCRdb fed the 5' RACE reads into MiXCR, producing one record per CDR3 protein. The sample contains about 430,000 distinct CDR3 sequences, roughly 24% of which appear only once. Between the trimmed V and J ends, which lost 1 base and 3 bases, there was a span of 9 bases. CDR3 length: 15 amino acids. Per germline, CDR1 LGHNA and CDR2 YNFKEQ. The J gene is TRBJ2-2, the V gene TRBV4-2, with no clear D. The TCR was taken from an adult woman who had mild COVID-19 (a few samples of this study predate the infection). Cell type and time point are not known. Sequencing used PBMCs or a T cell subset sorted from them (not recorded which). The CDR3 is CASSQGATHTGELFF. In DNA, the CDR3 is TGTGCCAGCAGCCAAGGGGCGACCCACACCGGGGAGCTGTTTTTT.